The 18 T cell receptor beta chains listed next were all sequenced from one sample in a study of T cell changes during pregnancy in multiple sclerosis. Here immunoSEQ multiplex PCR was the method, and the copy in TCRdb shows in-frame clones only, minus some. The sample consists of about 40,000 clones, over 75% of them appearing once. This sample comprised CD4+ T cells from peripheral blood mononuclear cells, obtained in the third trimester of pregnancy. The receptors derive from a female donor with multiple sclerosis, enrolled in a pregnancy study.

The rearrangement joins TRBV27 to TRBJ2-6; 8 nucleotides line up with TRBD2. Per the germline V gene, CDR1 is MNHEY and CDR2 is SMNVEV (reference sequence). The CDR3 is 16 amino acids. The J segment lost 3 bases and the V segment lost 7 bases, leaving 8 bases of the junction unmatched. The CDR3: CASTDGGARGANVLTF. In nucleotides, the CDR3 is TGTGCCAGCACTGACGGGGGGGCTCGTGGGGCCAACGTCCTGACTTTC.

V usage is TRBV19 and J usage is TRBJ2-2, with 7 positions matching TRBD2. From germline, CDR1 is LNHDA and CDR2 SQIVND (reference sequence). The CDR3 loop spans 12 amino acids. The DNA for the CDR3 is TGTGCGCCGCGGGAGATAACCGGGGAGCTGTTTTTT. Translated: CAPREITGELFF.

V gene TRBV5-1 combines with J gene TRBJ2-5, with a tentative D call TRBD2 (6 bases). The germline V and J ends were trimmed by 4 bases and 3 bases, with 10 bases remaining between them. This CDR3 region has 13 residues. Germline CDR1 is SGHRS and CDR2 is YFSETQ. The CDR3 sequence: CASSQGLEETQYF. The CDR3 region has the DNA TGCGCCAGCAGCCAGGGACTCGAAGAGACCCAGTACTTC.

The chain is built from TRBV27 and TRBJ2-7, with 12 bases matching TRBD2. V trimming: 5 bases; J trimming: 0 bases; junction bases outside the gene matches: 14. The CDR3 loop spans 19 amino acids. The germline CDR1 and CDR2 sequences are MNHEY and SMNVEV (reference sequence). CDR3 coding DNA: TGTGCCAGCAGTCTGAGGAGACTAGCGGGAGATCCGAGCTCCTACGAGCAGTACTTC. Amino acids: CASSLRRLAGDPSSYEQYF.

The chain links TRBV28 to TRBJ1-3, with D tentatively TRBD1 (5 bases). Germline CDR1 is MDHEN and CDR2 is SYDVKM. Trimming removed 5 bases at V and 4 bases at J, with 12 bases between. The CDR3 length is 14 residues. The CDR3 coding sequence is TGTGCCAGCAGTCCCGGACAAGGGGGAAACACCATATATTTT. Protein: CASSPGQGGNTIYF.

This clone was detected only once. CDR3 in DNA: TGTGCCAGTTTCCAAAGACGGGATGAAGCTTTCTTT. It encodes CASFQRRDEAFF. The rearrangement joins TRBV19 to TRBJ1-1, with D uncertain. CDR1 is LNHDA and CDR2 is SQIVND in the germline V gene (reference sequence). Trimming took 8 bases from V and 7 from J, leaving 14 bases between them. The CDR3 is 12 amino acids.

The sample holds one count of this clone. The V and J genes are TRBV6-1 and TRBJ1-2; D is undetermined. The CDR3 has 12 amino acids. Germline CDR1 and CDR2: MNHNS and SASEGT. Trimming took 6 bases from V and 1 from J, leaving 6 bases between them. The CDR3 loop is CASRQFNYGYTF. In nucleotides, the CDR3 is TGTGCCAGCAGACAGTTTAACTATGGCTACACCTTC.

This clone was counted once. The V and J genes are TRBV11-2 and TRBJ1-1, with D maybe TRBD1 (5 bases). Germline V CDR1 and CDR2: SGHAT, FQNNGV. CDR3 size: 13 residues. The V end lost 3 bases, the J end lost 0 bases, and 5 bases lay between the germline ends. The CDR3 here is CASSFRVNTEAFF. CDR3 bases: TGTGCCAGCAGCTTCAGGGTGAACACTGAAGCTTTCTTT.

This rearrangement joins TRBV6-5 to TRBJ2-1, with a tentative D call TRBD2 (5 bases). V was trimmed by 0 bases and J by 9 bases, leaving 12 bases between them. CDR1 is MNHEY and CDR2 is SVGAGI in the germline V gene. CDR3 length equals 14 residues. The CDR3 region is CASSYSKGLAEQFF. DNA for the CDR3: TGTGCCAGCAGTTACTCGAAAGGTCTAGCTGAGCAGTTCTTC.

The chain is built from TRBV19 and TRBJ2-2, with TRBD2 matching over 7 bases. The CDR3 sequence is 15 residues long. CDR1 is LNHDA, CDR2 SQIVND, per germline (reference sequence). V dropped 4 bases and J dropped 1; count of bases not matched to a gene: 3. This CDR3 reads CASSTGLLNTGELFF. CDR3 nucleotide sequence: TGTGCCAGTAGTACGGGACTACTGAACACCGGGGAGCTGTTTTTT. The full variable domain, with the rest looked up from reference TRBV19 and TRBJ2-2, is DGGITQSPKYLFRKEGQNVTLSCEQNLNHDAMYWYRQDPGQGLRLIYYSQIVNDFQKGDIAEGYSVSREKKESFPLTVTSAQKNPTAFYLCASSTGLLNTGELFFGEGSRLTVL.

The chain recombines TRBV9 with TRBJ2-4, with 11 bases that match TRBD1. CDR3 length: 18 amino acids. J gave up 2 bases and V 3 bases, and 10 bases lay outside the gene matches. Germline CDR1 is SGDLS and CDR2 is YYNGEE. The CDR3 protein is CASSANTGQGGSKNIQYF. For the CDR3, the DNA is TGTGCCAGCAGCGCCAATACGGGACAGGGGGGCTCCAAAAACATTCAGTACTTC.

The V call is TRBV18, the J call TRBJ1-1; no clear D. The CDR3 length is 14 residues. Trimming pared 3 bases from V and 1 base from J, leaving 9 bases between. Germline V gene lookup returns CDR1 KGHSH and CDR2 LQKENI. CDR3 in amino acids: CASSPVVQNTEAFF. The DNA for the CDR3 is TGTGCCAGCTCACCGGTCGTACAGAACACTGAAGCTTTCTTT.

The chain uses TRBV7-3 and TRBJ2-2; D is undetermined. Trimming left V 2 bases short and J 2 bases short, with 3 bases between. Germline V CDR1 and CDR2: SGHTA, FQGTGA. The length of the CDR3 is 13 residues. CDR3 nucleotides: TGTGCCAGCAGCTTACTCAACACCGGGGAGCTGTTTTTT. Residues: CASSLLNTGELFF.

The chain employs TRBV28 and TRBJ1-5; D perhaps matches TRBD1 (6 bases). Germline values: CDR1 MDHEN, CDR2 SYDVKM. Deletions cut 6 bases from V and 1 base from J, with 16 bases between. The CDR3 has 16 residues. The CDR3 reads CASRRLTGTSNQPQHF. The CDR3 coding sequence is TGTGCCAGCAGGAGACTTACAGGGACGAGCAATCAGCCCCAGCATTTT.

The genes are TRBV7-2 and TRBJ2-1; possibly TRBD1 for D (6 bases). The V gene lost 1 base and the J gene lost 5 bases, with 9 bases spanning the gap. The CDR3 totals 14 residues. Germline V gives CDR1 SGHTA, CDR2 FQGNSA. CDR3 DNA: TGTGCCAGCAGCTTAGACAGGGTTCACAATGAGCAGTTCTTC. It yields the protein CASSLDRVHNEQFF. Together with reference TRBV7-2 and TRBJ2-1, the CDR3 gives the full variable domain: GAGVSQSPSNKVTEKGKDVELRCDPISGHTALYWYRQSLGQGLEFLIYFQGNSAPDKSGLPSDRFSAERTGGSVSTLTIQRTQQEDSAVYLCASSLDRVHNEQFFGPGTRLTVL.

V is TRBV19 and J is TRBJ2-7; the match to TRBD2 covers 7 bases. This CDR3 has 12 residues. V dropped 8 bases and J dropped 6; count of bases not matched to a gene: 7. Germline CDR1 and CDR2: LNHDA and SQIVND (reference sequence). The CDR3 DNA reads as TGTGCCAGTTGGGGGGGGAGCAGCGAGCAGTACTTC. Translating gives CASWGGSSEQYF.

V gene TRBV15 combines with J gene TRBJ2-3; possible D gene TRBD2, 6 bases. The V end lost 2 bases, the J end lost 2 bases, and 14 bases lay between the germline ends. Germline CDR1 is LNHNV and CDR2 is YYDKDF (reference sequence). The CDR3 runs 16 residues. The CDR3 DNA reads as TGTGCCACCAGCAGACTAGGGGAGGCCCCCACAGATACGCAGTATTTT. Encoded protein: CATSRLGEAPTDTQYF.

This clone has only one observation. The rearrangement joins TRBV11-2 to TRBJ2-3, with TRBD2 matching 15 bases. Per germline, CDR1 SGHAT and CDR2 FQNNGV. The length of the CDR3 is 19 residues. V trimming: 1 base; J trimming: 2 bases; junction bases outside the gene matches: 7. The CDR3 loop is CASSLGRGLAGGFTDTQYF. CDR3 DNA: TGTGCCAGCAGCTTAGGGCGGGGACTAGCGGGAGGCTTCACAGATACGCAGTATTTT.